This T cell receptor (beta chain) was identified during a study of early T cells in non-severe SARS-CoV-2 infection. Turning to the study itself: Unsorted whole blood bulk RNA was sequenced, with unpaired chains. The study's findings and limits: CD4 and private specificities were missed by VDJdb matching, which favored anti-spike CD8 responses.

Note on this clonotype: The antigen is not known.

As part of library construction, unique molecular identifiers were attached to individual cDNA molecules. TCRdb re-analysed the 5' RACE reads in MiXCR, keeping a single row per CDR3 protein. The data contain tens of thousands of distinct CDR3 sequences, about 12% of them singletons. CDR3 length: 13 residues. With V trimmed by 0 bases and J by 5 bases, 1 base remained unmatched. Germline V gene data show CDR1 as SGHAT and CDR2 as FQNNGV. Sample: whole blood. This sequence was found in an adult who was a healthcare worker with PCR-confirmed SARS-CoV-2 infection or an uninfected control (not recorded which). The V and J genes are TRBV11-2 and TRBJ2-7; TRBD1 matches 7 bases. The CDR3 DNA reads as TGTGCCAGCAGCTTAGAAGGGGGCGACGAGCAGTACTTC. It is translated as CASSLEGGDEQYF.